This T cell receptor (beta chain) came from a study of cytomegalovirus exposure and HLA in healthy donors (dated by TCRdb to the late 2010s). About the investigation overall: An earlier analysis of fewer than 750 of the donors reported approximately 300 Gb of sequence data and 95 million to 120 million unique TCR beta sequences obtained from 150 million to 200 million T cells. An early release covering about 600 HLA-typed donors comprised 250 to 350 gigabases of sequencing data and some 79 million unique TCR sequences. Rather than using new phenotypic data, the later analysis identified candidate immune exposures from TCR beta sequences and from how often those sequences occurred across donors. Besides the first cohort of hundreds of subjects, a separate validation cohort made up of roughly 120 different subjects was used. The study was designed to test whether signatures of past pathogen exposure could be identified by cataloging public T cell receptors. In an earlier analysis of 587 of the donors, high-throughput TCR beta sequencing was used to judge whether each TCR beta V gene segment behaved as functional or pseudogenic. Across approximately 420 genotyped donors of the cohort, an average of roughly 200,000 unique TCR beta nucleotide sequences per donor were sequenced, and approximately 17% of those sequences were non-productive. Using immunosequencing, the study profiled T cell repertoires from approximately 700 subjects and related those repertoires to cytomegalovirus serostatus. Every discovery cohort repertoire had been produced on one sequencing platform. Of the roughly 430 genotyped donors, 65% to 90% fell in the genetic ancestry cluster associated with self-reported Caucasian donors. In a later analysis, previously published TCR beta repertoires from several hundred donors were re-analyzed and high-resolution HLA genotyping was added so that TCR occurrence patterns could be studied. A later genetic analysis used genome-wide SNP genotypes for about 60% of the roughly 670 donors, treating that subset as a discovery cohort. Donor age, sex, ethnicity and CMV serostatus were compiled together with the repertoire data. To predict cytomegalovirus infection status, the study combined high-throughput TCR immunosequencing, statistical association of individual TCRs with disease status, and machine learning. About 5 DR-DQ haplotypes were handled as single units for association and clustering, since linkage in the cohort was strong. Both class I and class II loci were covered by HLA typing, at four-digit resolution. The number of donors typed differed by locus, with roughly 629-640 for A, B, C, DRB1 and DQB1, about 500 for DQA1, 606 for DPA1, and some 470 for DPB1. General study outcomes and caveats: Assigning TCR associations to individual alleles was difficult when HLA alleles, especially DR and DQ, strongly co-occurred. The authors suggested that the approach could potentially be extended to other disease states and immunological phenotypes. The sequencing pipeline was judged likely to have produced a cluster of highly shared sequence variants as a technical artifact. Roughly 15 rarely observed V segments, including chromosome 9 orphons, were excluded from the earlier analysis of approximately 500 of the donors because counts were too low. In this cohort, only TCR beta chains were sequenced, and detectable features were limited by the absence of alpha or paired-chain data. An earlier analysis of some 560 of the donors showed that most TCR beta V segments appeared in productive rearrangements either about 87% or about 30% of the time, which broadly matched IMGT annotations. At a false discovery rate of 0.05, a later analysis linked some 18,000 TCR beta sequences to specific HLA alleles. Immune exposure information for the cohort was limited to CMV serostatus. A further reported finding was that TCR beta sequences accurately predicted the HLA-A and HLA-B alleles for most subjects in the first cohort. In a later analysis, several top co-occurrence clusters were reported to appear linked to parvovirus B19, influenza, CMV and Epstein-Barr virus. The study gave a list of some 150 TCR beta chains associated with cytomegalovirus. A few of the identified cytomegalovirus-associated TCR beta chains were confirmed in vitro to be specific for cytomegalovirus antigens. A later genetic analysis associated a missense DCLRE1C variant with V-gene and J-gene trimming of TCR beta chains, and an independent cohort replicated the association. Because the 87-base-pair reads could not distinguish some IMGT-functional V segments, including TRBV6-2 and TRBV6-3, those segments were excluded. In a later analysis, HLA-associated TCR beta chains were found to be more clonally expanded and to have lower generation probabilities than equally common non-associated chains. While some public TCRs were present in many individuals, most TCR sequences turned up only very rarely across donors. Linkage disequilibrium might explain the correlated functional status among segregating V segments, but an unknown experimental factor could not be ruled out. Cytomegalovirus status was reported to be diagnosed by the classifier with high specificity and sensitivity in both the original and validation cohorts. Because HLA typing was missing for some donors at each locus, association tests included only the typed subset. Most CMV-associated TCR beta chains appeared to be HLA-restricted in a later analysis, and the HLA associations seemed to be driven largely by CMV exposure. Roughly uniform sequencing depth across donors was assumed in presence/absence analyses, although this assumption may not hold. According to a later genetic analysis, donors in an Asian-associated ancestry cluster had fewer N-insertions in productive TCRs than the approximately 700-donor mean. In a later analysis, TCR association rates were found to vary across HLA loci, with the most associated TCRs seen for DRB1 alleles and the fewest for HLA-C alleles.

Concerning this clone itself: It has no known antigen specificity. No quality values exist for individual bases; no much larger clone is one base distant.

Libraries were constructed by the immunoSEQ multiplex PCR assay. A mixture of 60 forward primers for TCR Vbeta segments and 13 reverse primers for TCR Jbeta segments was used in the multiplex PCR. A multiplex PCR assay on genomic DNA amplified the CDR3 region of rearranged TCR beta genes. The amplified TCR beta libraries were sequenced on the Illumina HiSeq System as 87-base-pair reads. As for how the authors treated the data: Across the roughly 640 repertoires, a later analysis counted 78 million or so unique TCR beta chains, roughly 11 million of which were shared by at least two donors. Raw reads were error-corrected and collapsed into unique sequences with a nearest-neighbor algorithm that merged closely related sequences to remove PCR and sequencing errors. To assign V, D and J gene segments, CDR3 sequences were aligned to IMGT reference sequences. Each retained sequence needed at least a six-nucleotide match to both a V gene segment and a J gene segment. A rearrangement counted as productive if the CDR3 had no stop codons and remained in frame with V and J, and every other rearrangement counted as non-productive. CDR3 was defined by IMGT convention, running from the second conserved V-encoded cysteine to the conserved J-encoded phenylalanine. In an earlier analysis of roughly 580 of the donors, sequences lacking an unambiguous match to a single V gene segment were excluded. In an earlier analysis of 587 of the donors, V segments were called functional above 56.7% productive rearrangements and were called segregating when the between-donor standard deviation exceeded 5%. A statistical classification framework was developed to diagnose cytomegalovirus status using the catalog of TCR beta chain sequences. A later analysis assigned V and J genes by comparing TCR nucleotide sequences with IMGT/GENE-DB human TR gene sequences. Using the TCRdist pipeline, a later analysis assigned CDR3 sequences along with most-parsimonious VDJ recombination scenarios. In a later analysis, each TCR beta chain was defined by its CDR3 amino acid sequence together with its V-gene family, and reads without a unique V-gene family were excluded. As a way to deal with suspected cross-contamination and a sequencing artifact, a later analysis dropped 450 to 600 nucleotide sequences that were highly shared and had low generation probability. For each public chain, a later analysis derived a clonal expansion index from normalized ranks of inferred template counts within each repertoire. In a later analysis, generation probabilities were computed with a VDJ recombination model fitted to out-of-frame rearrangements, and the resulting probabilities were checked against IGoR. A later analysis scored TCR-TCR, TCR-HLA and TCR-CMV co-occurrence with hypergeometric tests, applying a repertoire-size bias correction to TCR pairs. False discovery rates were estimated in a later analysis by permuting HLA or CMV assignments 20 times. In a later analysis, co-occurring TCRs were grouped using DBSCAN, with TCRdist sequence similarity added in when clustering inside HLA-allele-positive subsets. Repertoires with fewer than 30,000 or more than 120,000 public chains were left out of co-occurrence clustering, as were five repertoires with anomalous nucleotide sharing. Entries here come from immuneACCESS through TCRdb and include only in-frame sequences with V and J called. Some clones fail to appear in such tables; in the studies checked, an unresolved V gene covers under half of the shortfall, and the cause of the remainder is unknown. That table gives V, J and clone size, and the DNA gave D and trimming. The sample profile shows under 300,000 clones; about 80% of them were found once. The ten largest clonotypes hold 7% to 9% of the sample.

The cohort comprised 670 or so healthy bone marrow donors. At the time of sampling, all cohort members were nominally healthy, though unrecorded immune exposures were likely present. The donor was CMV seropositive and was included in the group of 250 to 350 seropositive cohort members. Each donor provided a peripheral blood sample, and peripheral blood mononuclear cells were used for TCR beta sequencing. Genomic DNA was extracted from the blood cell samples with the Qiagen DNeasy Blood Extraction Kit. Counted from cysteine to phenylalanine, this CDR3 has 15 amino acids. The sequence is cut down to CDR3 DNA, 45 bases in frame from base 1. At the junction V is shortened by 7 bases and J by 5 bases, with 20 bases in between. CDR1 and CDR2, per the germline V gene, are SQVTM and ANQGSEA.

The chain is assembled from TRBV29-1 and TRBJ2-2; possibly the D gene is TRBD1, per 6 matching bases. The TCR comes from a woman aged 55-69 years in good health and CMV-seropositive. The sequenced material came from PBMCs. Here is the DNA: TGCAGCGCCGGAACAGGGTTTGGTTGGACCGGGGAGCTGTTTTTT. Its translation reads: CSAGTGFGWTGELFF.